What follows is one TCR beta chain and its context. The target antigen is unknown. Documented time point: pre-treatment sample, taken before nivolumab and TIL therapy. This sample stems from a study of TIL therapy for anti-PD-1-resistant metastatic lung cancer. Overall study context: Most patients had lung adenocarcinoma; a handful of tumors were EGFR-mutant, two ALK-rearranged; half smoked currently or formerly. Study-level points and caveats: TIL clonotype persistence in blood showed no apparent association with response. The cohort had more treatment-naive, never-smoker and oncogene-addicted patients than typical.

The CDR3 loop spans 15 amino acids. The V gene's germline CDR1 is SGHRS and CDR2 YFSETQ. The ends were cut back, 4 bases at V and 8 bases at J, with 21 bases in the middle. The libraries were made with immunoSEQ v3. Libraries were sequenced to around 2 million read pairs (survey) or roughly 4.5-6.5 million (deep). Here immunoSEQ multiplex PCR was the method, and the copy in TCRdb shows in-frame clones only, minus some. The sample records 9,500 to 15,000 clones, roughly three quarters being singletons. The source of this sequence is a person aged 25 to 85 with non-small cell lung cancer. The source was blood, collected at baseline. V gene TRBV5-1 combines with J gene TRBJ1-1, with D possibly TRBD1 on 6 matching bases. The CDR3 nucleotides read TGCGCCAGCAGCCCCCCGGCTGGGGGACACCCCGAAGCTTTCTTT. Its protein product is CASSPPAGGHPEAFF.